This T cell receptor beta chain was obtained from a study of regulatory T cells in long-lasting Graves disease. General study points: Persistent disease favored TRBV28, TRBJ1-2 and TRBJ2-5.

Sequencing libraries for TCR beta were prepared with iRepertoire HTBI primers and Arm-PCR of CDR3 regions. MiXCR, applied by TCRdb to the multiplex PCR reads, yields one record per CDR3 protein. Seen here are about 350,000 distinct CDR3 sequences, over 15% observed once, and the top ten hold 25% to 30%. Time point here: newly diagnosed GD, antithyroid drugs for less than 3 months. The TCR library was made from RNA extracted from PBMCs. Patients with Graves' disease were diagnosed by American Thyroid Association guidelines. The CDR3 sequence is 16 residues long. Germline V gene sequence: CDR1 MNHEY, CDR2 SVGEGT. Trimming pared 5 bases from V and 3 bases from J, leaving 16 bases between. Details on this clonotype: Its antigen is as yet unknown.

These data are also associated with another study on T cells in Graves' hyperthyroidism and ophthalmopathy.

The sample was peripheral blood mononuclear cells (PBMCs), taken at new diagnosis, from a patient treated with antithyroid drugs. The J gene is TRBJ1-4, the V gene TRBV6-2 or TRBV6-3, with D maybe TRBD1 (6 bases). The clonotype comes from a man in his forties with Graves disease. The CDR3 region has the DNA TGTGCCAGCAGTGGCTCGAGGACAGCCTCTAATGAAAAACTGTTTTTT. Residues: CASSGSRTASNEKLFF.